The 15 T cell receptor beta chains listed next were all sequenced from one sample in a study of molecular identifiers for immune sequencing clone quantification. TCRdb fed the PCR reads into MiXCR, producing one record per CDR3 protein. The sample yields about 98,000 distinct CDR3 sequences, around 37% seen once. What was sequenced was naive CD8+ T cells from blood, with Jurkat cell RNA spiked in. Indicated subset: FACS-sorted CD8+CD4-CCR7+CD45RA+ naive T cells. The receptors were sampled from a human donor in good health. Some libraries in this study had Jurkat cell RNA spiked in.

This clonotype was detected once. The rearrangement uses TRBV11-2 and TRBJ2-7; 9 bases fit TRBD2. This CDR3 contains 16 residues. With V trimmed by 3 bases and J by 0 bases, 6 bases remained unmatched. Germline V gene lookup returns CDR1 SGHAT and CDR2 FQNNGV. The CDR3 DNA is TGTGCCAGCAGCTTTGGTGGCGGGAGGGCCTCCTACGAGCAGTACTTC. This gives the protein CASSFGGGRASYEQYF.

Note on this clonotype: One end of the junction varies from germline; a read error may be responsible. The chain combines TRBV28 with TRBJ1-4; 9 positions agree with TRBD1. This CDR3 spans 17 amino acids. Germline CDR1 reads MDHEN; CDR2 reads SYDVKM. The CDR3 DNA reads as TGTGCCAGCGCGGGACAGGGACGTAGTTCCCTTAATGAAAAACTGATTTTT. Translating gives CASAGQGRSSLNEKLIF.

The chain employs TRBV20-1 and TRBJ2-7, with a possible D match to TRBD2 (7 bases). V was clipped by 2 bases and J by 6 bases, with 11 bases between them. Germline assignment: CDR1 DFQATT and CDR2 SNEGSKA (reference sequence). The CDR3 runs 12 residues. For the CDR3, the DNA is TGCAGTGCTAGACGAGGGGGGGGCGAGCAGTACTTC. This encodes CSARRGGGEQYF.

A note on this clonotype: The conserved final phenylalanine or tryptophan is absent from the CDR3, which likely points to a read error. The chain carries TRBV3-1 and TRBJ2-2, with D unresolved. Looked up from germline, CDR1 is LGHDT and CDR2 is YNNKEL (reference sequence). V was shortened by 4 bases and J by 3 bases, with 6 bases between the two germline ends. The CDR3 contains 13 residues. The CDR3 loop reads CASSPLDTGELFI. The CDR3 DNA reads as TGTGCCAGCAGCCCCTTAGACACCGGGGAGCTGTTTATT.

In regard to this clonotype: This could be a read error, since a much larger clone is one nucleotide away. The V gene is TRBV28, the J gene TRBJ2-7; D may match TRBD1 or TRBD2 (5 bases each). V lost 6 bases and J lost 2, with 14 bases in between. Germline V CDR1 and CDR2: MDHEN, SYDVKM. The CDR3 runs to 14 residues. As DNA, the CDR3 is TGTGCCAGCAGAACCCCGGGACCCACCTACGAGCAGTACTTC. It specifies CASRTPGPTYEQYF.

This clonotype showed up just a few times. This chain joins TRBV24-1 and TRBJ2-1; 7 nucleotides agree with TRBD2. The CDR3 extends over 16 amino acids. Germline V gene data show CDR1 as KGHDR and CDR2 as SFDVKD. With 0 bases clipped from V and 6 bases from J, the junction kept 7 bases outside the gene matches. The CDR3 DNA sequence: TGTGCCACCAGTGATTTGGGGGGGGACTCGCCCAATGAGCAGTTCTTC. Protein sequence: CATSDLGGDSPNEQFF.

This clonotype was seen a few times. The chain couples TRBV5-8 to TRBJ1-1; D gene ambiguous. Between the trimmed V and J ends, which lost 7 bases and 6 bases, there was a span of 16 bases. CDR1 is SGHTS, CDR2 YDEGEE, per germline. The CDR3 sequence is 13 residues long. The CDR3, as DNA: TGTGCCAGCCCCCCCTTGGGCGCCGCTGAAGCTTTCTTT. This sequence encodes CASPPLGAAEAFF.

This clonotype was recorded many times. J is TRBJ2-5 and V is TRBV28; 8 positions match TRBD1. This CDR3 region has 16 residues. Germline V CDR1 and CDR2: MDHEN, SYDVKM. The trim removed 6 bases at V and 2 bases at J, leaving 11 bases unmatched. CDR3 sequence: CASSPMTGEDQETQYF. The CDR3 nucleotides are TGTGCCAGCAGCCCGATGACAGGGGAGGATCAAGAGACCCAGTACTTC.

This clonotype has more than one count but fewer than ten. The chain joins TRBV7-8 to TRBJ1-2, with D unclear. The length of the CDR3 is 14 residues. Germline assignment: CDR1 SGHVS and CDR2 FQNEAQ. Deletions cut 3 bases from V and 4 bases from J, with 12 bases between. The CDR3 DNA is TGTGCCAGCAGCTTCGCCCAAAACGCCTATGGCTACACCTTC. Its translation: CASSFAQNAYGYTF.

About this clonotype itself: A much larger clone lies one base from this, so it may be a read error. The chain uses TRBV28 and TRBJ2-5; 8 bases map to TRBD1. CDR3 length: 17 residues. CDR1 is MDHEN, CDR2 SYDVKM, per germline. Germline trimming cut 5 bases from V and 2 bases from J; bases unmatched to any gene: 13. The CDR3 nucleotides read TGTGCCAGCAGTCTCGCGCGGGCAGGGGGCCCGCAAGAGACCCAGTACTTC. It codes for CASSLARAGGPQETQYF.

About this clonotype itself: An end of the junction does not agree with germline; a read error may underlie this. The chain is built from TRBV6-5 and TRBJ1-1, with D unclear. This CDR3 has 13 amino acids. Germline V gene data show CDR1 as MNHEY and CDR2 as SVGAGI. The CDR3 sequence: CAGRNLNDGEAFF. The DNA for the CDR3 is TGTGCCGGCAGGAATCTTAATGACGGTGAAGCTTTCTTT.

The chain employs TRBV11-2 and TRBJ2-7; 8 positions match TRBD1. The germline V gene encodes CDR1 SGHAT and CDR2 FQNNGV. Trimming at V came to 5 bases and at J to 0 bases, leaving 9 bases not matched to a gene. This CDR3 comprises 16 residues. CDR3 region: CASSITGQAHSYEQYF. DNA for the CDR3: TGTGCCAGCAGCATCACGGGACAGGCACACTCCTACGAGCAGTACTTC.

This clonotype was counted ten times or more. The chain joins TRBV5-4 to TRBJ2-2, with TRBD1 matching 10 bases. The CDR3 contains 17 residues. J gave up 7 bases and V 0 bases, and 9 bases lay outside the gene matches. The germline V gene has CDR1 SGHNT and CDR2 YYREEE (reference sequence). The CDR3 DNA reads as TGTGCCAGCAGCTTGGGGACGACAGGGGGCGTCAGCGGGGAGCTGTTTTTT. Protein sequence: CASSLGTTGGVSGELFF. The variable domain in full, with the rest retrieved from reference TRBV5-4 and TRBJ2-2, is ETGVTQSPTHLIKTRGQQVTLRCSSQSGHNTVSWYQQALGQGPQFIFQYYREEENGRGNFPPRFSGLQFPNYSSELNVNALELDDSALYLCASSLGTTGGVSGELFFGEGSRLTVL.

Comments on this clonotype: A read error may be the cause here, since a much bigger clone is one base away. The chain employs TRBV7-2 and TRBJ2-7; TRBD2 is a possible D gene (6 bases). This CDR3 has 15 residues. V lost 2 bases, J lost 5 bases, and 16 bases lay in between. Germline-derived CDR1 and CDR2 are SGHTA and FQGNSA. This chain's CDR3 is CASSLNSGFLHEQYF. For the CDR3, the DNA is TGTGCCAGCAGCTTAAATAGCGGCTTTCTCCACGAGCAGTACTTC. Full variable domain (rest looked up from reference TRBV7-2 and TRBJ2-7): GAGVSQSPSNKVTEKGKDVELRCDPISGHTALYWYRQSLGQGLEFLIYFQGNSAPDKSGLPSDRFSAERTGGSVSTLTIQRTQQEDSAVYLCASSLNSGFLHEQYFGPGTRLTVT.

About this clonotype itself: The junction shows a germline mismatch at one end, possibly a read error. The chain is built from TRBV6-6 and TRBJ2-7; D gene uncertain. Germline CDR1 reads MNHNY; CDR2 reads SVGAGI (reference sequence). The CDR3 runs to 13 residues. The CDR3 region has the DNA TGTGCCTGCAGTTACGTAGGGTACTACGAGCAGTACTTC. Translation gives CACSYVGYYEQYF.